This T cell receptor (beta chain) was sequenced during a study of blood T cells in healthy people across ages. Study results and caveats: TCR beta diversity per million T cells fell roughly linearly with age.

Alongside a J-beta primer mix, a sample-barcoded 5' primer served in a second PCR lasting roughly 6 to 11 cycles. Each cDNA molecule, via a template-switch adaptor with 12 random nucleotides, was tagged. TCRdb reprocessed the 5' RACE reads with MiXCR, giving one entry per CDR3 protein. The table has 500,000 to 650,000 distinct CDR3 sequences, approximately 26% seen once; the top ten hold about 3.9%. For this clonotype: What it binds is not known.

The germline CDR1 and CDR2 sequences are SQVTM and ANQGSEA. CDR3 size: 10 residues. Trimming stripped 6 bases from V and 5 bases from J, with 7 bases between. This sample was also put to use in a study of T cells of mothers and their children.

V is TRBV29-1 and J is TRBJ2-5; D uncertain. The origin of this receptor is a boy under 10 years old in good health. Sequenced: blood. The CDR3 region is CSVARETQYF. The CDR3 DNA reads TGCAGCGTGGCCCGCGAGACCCAGTACTTC. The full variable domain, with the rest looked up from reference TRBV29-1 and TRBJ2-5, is SAVISQKPSRDICQRGTSLTIQCQVDSQVTMMFWYRQQPGQSLTLIATANQGSEATYESGFVIDKFPISRPNLTFSTLTVSNMSPEDSSIYLCSVARETQYFGPGTRLLVL.